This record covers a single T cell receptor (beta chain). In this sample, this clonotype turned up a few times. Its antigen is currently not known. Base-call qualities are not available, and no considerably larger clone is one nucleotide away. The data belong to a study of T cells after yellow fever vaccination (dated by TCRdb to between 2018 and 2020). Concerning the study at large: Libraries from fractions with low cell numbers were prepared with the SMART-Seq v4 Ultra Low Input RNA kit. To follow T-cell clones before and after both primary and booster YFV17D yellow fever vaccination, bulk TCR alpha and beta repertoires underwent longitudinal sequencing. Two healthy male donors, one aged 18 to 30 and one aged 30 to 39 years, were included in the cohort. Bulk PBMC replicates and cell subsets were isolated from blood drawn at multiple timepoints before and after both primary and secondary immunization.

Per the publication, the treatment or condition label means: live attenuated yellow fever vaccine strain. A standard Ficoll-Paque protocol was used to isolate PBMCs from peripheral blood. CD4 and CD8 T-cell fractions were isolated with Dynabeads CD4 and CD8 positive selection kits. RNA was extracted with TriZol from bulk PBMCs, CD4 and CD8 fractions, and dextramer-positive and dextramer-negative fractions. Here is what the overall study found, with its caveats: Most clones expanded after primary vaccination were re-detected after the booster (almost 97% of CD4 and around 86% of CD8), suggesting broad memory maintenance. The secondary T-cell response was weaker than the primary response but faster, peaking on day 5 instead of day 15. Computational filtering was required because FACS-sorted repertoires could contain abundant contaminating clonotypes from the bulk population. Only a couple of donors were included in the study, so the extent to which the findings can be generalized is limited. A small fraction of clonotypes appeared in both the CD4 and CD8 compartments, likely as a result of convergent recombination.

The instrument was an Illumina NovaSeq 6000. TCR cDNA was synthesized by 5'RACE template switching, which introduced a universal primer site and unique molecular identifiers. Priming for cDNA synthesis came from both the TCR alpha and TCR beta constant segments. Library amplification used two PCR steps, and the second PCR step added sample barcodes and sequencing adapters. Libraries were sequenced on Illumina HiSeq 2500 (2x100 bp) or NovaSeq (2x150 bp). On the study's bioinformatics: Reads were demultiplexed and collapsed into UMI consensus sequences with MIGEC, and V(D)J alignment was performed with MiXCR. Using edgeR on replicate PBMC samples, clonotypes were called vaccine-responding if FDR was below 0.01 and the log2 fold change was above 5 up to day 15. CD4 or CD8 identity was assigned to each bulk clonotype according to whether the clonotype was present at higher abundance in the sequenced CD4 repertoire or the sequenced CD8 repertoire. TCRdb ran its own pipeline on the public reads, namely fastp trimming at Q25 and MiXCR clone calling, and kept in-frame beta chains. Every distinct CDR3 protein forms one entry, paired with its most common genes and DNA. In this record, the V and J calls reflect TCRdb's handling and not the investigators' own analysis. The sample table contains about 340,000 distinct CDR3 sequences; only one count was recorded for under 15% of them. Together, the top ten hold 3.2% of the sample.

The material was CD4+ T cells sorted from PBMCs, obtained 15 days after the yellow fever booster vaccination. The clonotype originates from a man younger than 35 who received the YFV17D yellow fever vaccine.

CDR3 reads: CASSVQLASLPEQFF. At the DNA level, the sequence is TGTGCCAGCAGCGTACAACTAGCTTCCCTTCCGGAGCAGTTCTTC. The chain employs TRBV9 and TRBJ2-1; the D gene is perhaps TRBD2, on 6 matching bases. Trimming at the junction amounts to 1 base on V and 10 bases on J, and the germline ends lie 18 bases apart. Taken from the germline V gene, the CDR1 and CDR2 loops are SGDLS and YYNGEE. The CDR3 measures 15 amino acids from cysteine to phenylalanine. The entry retains the CDR3 DNA only, 45 bases that are in frame from base 1.